This TCR beta chain was captured in a study of human T cells and chemical hapten exposure. Overall study context: Per-sample TCR yields varied mainly from small pooled library volume differences.

Trimming took 6 bases from V and 9 from J; bases not matched to a gene: 17. CDR1 and CDR2 (germline): SGHRS, YFSETQ. The CDR3 has 16 residues. Indicated time point: healthy volunteer bleed at 2 weeks. Unfractionated whole blood yielded total RNA. From the RACE reads, TCRdb called clonotypes with MiXCR, one entry per CDR3 protein. The sample gives roughly 30,000 distinct CDR3 sequences, about 7.7% of which show up once; approximately 10% is in the top ten. This clonotype originated in a human donor in good health. Some clones in this sample may be carry-over from other donors' samples. Sequencing was carried out using whole blood. The J gene is TRBJ1-5, the V gene TRBV5-1; 8 positions agree with TRBD1. The CDR3 DNA reads TGCGCCAGCACTGCCGTTGCAGGGGGCTGTATTTGGCCCCAGCATTTT. Protein product: CASTAVAGGCIWPQHF.